This T cell receptor (beta chain) was identified during a study of blood T cells in healthy people across ages (dated by TCRdb to about 2015). Background for the entire study: In model experiments, roughly one uniquely barcoded TCR beta cDNA molecule per two T cells was captured by template switching. The study measured age-related changes in TCR beta repertoire diversity using deep sequencing normalized with unique cDNA molecular identifiers. The donors were split into four age groups: young (average around 15 years), middle-aged (around 40), aged (more than 60) and long-lived (about 82). To avoid experimental bias, donors of different ages were randomly spread across the sequencing lanes. Two additional independent replicas of 1 million unique cDNA reads from the same blood draw were analyzed for two donors (one aged 18 to 30 and one aged 80 or older).

The full study reports these points: Conclusive comparison of naive and antigen-experienced compartments was prevented by the profiling of bulk unsorted PBMCs. Because the CMV infection status of the donors was unknown, age-related changes in expanded clonotypes may potentially have been confounded. Compared with the aged group, more naive CD4+ T cells, fewer expanded clones and increased TCR diversity were shown by the long-lived group, suggesting age selection. Observed TCR beta diversity per million T cells fell roughly linearly with age, and a significant reduction was already apparent by age around 40. Estimates of total diversity based on one million sequenced T cells were considered lower bounds and underestimates. A strong correlation was found between observed TCR beta diversity and the percentage of naive T cells measured by flow cytometry.

Comment on this clonotype: Its antigen has not been determined. Base qualities were left out, and no much larger clone turns up one base away.

The donors were some 39 Caucasian individuals from Russia, aged roughly 6 to 100 years, who were systemically healthy. Each donor gave ten milliliters of peripheral blood, drawn into EDTA-treated Vacutainer tubes. Ficoll-Paque density-gradient centrifugation was used to isolate PBMCs, with at least 6 million per sample. Trizol reagent was used to extract total RNA from the PBMCs, yielding at least 5 micrograms per sample. For every donor, an aliquot of PBMCs went through flow cytometry to measure the percentages of naive CD45RAhigh/CD27high T cells. Library generation was performed with 5' RACE. The listed sequencing device is Illumina HiSeq 2500. A second roughly 6 to 11 cycle PCR used a sample-barcoded 5' primer and a J-beta primer mix. A unique molecular identifier was introduced onto each TCR beta cDNA molecule by a template-switch 5' adaptor carrying 12 random nucleotides. At least 2.5 million CDR3-containing paired-end reads were obtained from each sample. First-strand cDNA was synthesized from all RNA with the Mint cDNA synthesis kit, primed by a TRBC-specific oligonucleotide. All cDNA was treated with uracil-DNA glycosylase and then went through a first 18-cycle PCR with the universal primers M1SS and BC2_uni_R. Per the source publication's procedure: For normalization, 1 million high-quality reads, each with a distinct molecular identifier, were randomly selected from each sample. Instead of being binned into consensus sequences, reads that shared molecular identifiers were thrown out. CDR3 identification, clonotype clustering and error correction used MiTCR with a Q25 quality threshold and the strictest error-elimination algorithm. A nonparametric unseen species model with Euler transformation was used to estimate a lower bound on total TCR beta diversity. TCRdb trimmed public reads at Q25 via fastp, called clones via MiXCR and kept in-frame beta chains. One record per CDR3 amino acid sequence lists the most common genes and DNA. The V and J calls here are based on TCRdb, not the publication. For this sample the table gives about 830,000 distinct CDR3 sequences, of which approximately 59% were detected only once. Around a quarter of the sample is taken by the ten largest.

Sequencing was done on a sample of blood. This sequence was found in a man aged 25 to 45 in good health.

This receptor carries the CDR3 CASSRKRNTNYEQYF. The nucleotide sequence reads TGCGCCAGCAGCCGCAAGCGGAACACCAACTACGAGCAGTACTTC. The chain is assembled from TRBV4-3 and TRBJ2-7; a tentative D call is TRBD2 (5 bases match). The CDR3 sequence holds 15 residues, the cysteine and phenylalanine included. The only DNA kept is the CDR3, 45 bases in frame from the first base. In the germline V gene, CDR1 corresponds to LGHNA and CDR2 to YSLEER. V is reduced by 4 bases and J by 3 bases, leaving a spacing of 16 bases between them.